This paragraph reports one TCR beta chain. No antigen is known for it. From the germline J gene comes the end of the CDR3, since the read stops 3 residues before it. The repertoire was sequenced with immunoSEQ multiplex PCR; TCRdb's copy has only in-frame clones and lacks some. The ten most abundant clones cover 0.85% of a sample with 48,000 or so clones. This CDR3 is built from 14 residues. CDR1 is LNHDA and CDR2 is SQIVND in the germline V gene (reference sequence). V lost 9 bases and J lost 3, with 15 bases in between. CD4+CD25+CD127- Tregs, CD4+CD25- non-Tregs, CD4 and CD8 cells were sorted. The sample comes from a study of Tregs in tolerant kidney transplant recipients. Background on the study: The nonmyeloablative bone marrow transplants came from related graft donors, with transient mixed chimerism.

Study conclusions and caveats: This study did not directly address biological reproducibility. Tregs expanded with activated donor B cells seemed most donor-specific.

This chain joins TRBV19 and TRBJ2-1, with D possibly matching TRBD2 (5 bases). This clonotype was sampled from a human donor who received a combined kidney and bone marrow transplant. The sample was CD4+ T cells from blood, taken before the transplant. CDR3 sequence reads: CASRRVAGYNEQFF. Incomplete CDR3 DNA: TGTGCCAGCCGACGTGTGGCGGGCTACAATGAG.